What follows are 8 T cell receptor beta chains derived from one specimen sequenced in a study of T cell repertoires in cytomegalovirus infection. These receptors have no known antigen. Using its own MiXCR run on the reads, TCRdb lists one record per CDR3 protein. The table has about 150,000 distinct CDR3 sequences, over 25% seen once. The specimen was CD8+ T cells from cultured PBMCs, collected from culture after CMV antigen stimulation. All receptors come from a human donor in good health (CMV status not recorded). Some clones in this sample may be carry-over from other donors' samples.

This clonotype showed up many times. This chain uses TRBV7-6 with TRBJ1-5, with a possible D match to TRBD1 (6 bases). Germline loops: CDR1 SGHVS, CDR2 FNYEAQ. Trimming pared 0 bases from V and 7 bases from J, leaving 10 bases between. There are 14 residues in the CDR3. CDR3 residues: CASSLAAGGQPQHF. The CDR3 region has the DNA TGTGCCAGCAGCTTAGCGGCGGGGGGCCAGCCCCAGCATTTT.

This clonotype has at least ten counts. The gene calls are TRBV7-6 and TRBJ1-1, with 10 bases fitting TRBD1. CDR3 length: 19 amino acids. J lost 1 base, V lost 0 bases, and 11 bases had no gene match. Germline assignment: CDR1 SGHVS and CDR2 FNYEAQ. In DNA form, the CDR3 reads TGTGCCAGCAGCTTAGCGGGCGTGACAGGGGGCGATTGGAACACTGAAGCTTTCTTT. Amino acid sequence: CASSLAGVTGGDWNTEAFF.

V usage is TRBV20-1 and J usage is TRBJ1-6, with D possibly TRBD1 on 5 matching bases. Trimming shortened V by 0 bases and J by 0 bases, and 21 bases separated the two germline ends. This CDR3 has 20 residues. Germline V CDR1 and CDR2: DFQATT, SNEGSKA (reference sequence). The CDR3 is CSARDLLGPHTSSYNSPLHF. CDR3 DNA sequence: TGCAGTGCTAGAGACCTATTGGGACCCCACACGAGCTCCTATAATTCACCCCTCCACTTT.

This clonotype has a count of ten or more. The V call is TRBV6-1, the J call TRBJ2-2; D may be TRBD1 (7 bases). There are 16 residues in the CDR3. The germline CDR1 and CDR2 sequences are MNHNS and SASEGT. V gave up 5 bases and J gave up 1 base, with 14 bases separating them. CDR3 nucleotides: TGTGCCAGCAGTCATGCGGGACAGCAGAACACCGGGGAGCTGTTTTTT. Translation gives CASSHAGQQNTGELFF.

As to this clonotype: Since a much larger clone is just one base distant, this may be a read error. This sequence joins TRBV7-2 and TRBJ2-7; D ambiguous. The CDR3 sequence is 13 residues long. The germline gives CDR1 SGHTA, CDR2 FQGNSA. This CDR3 is CASSSPPSYKQYF. Written as DNA, the CDR3 is TGTGCCAGCAGCTCCCCGCCTTCCTACAAGCAGTACTTC.

In nucleotides, the CDR3 is TGTGCCAGCATAAGCGGGGGAGGAGAGACCCAGTACTTC. Residues: CASISGGGETQYF. The V and J genes are TRBV6-8 and TRBJ2-5, with 8 bases matching TRBD2. This CDR3 region has 13 residues. The J segment lost 4 bases and the V segment lost 7 bases, leaving 5 bases of the junction unmatched. Germline CDR1 is MNHGY and CDR2 is SAAAGT.

This clonotype has ten or more counts. The J gene is TRBJ1-6, the V gene TRBV7-2; D call uncertain. Looked up from germline, CDR1 is SGHTA and CDR2 is FQGNSA. CDR3 length equals 18 residues. V dropped 2 bases and J dropped 7 bases, with 21 bases sitting between them. The CDR3 DNA follows: TGTGCCAGCAGCTTACATATTACGGCAAATCTAGGGAATTCACCCCTCCACTTT. It codes for CASSLHITANLGNSPLHF.

The gene calls are TRBV19 and TRBJ1-2, with D unresolved. Between the trimmed V and J ends, which lost 6 bases and 3 bases, there was a span of 14 bases. Germline values: CDR1 LNHDA, CDR2 SQIVND (reference sequence). CDR3 size: 14 residues. CDR3 residues: CASSDKVWDYGYTF. In nucleotides, the CDR3 is TGTGCCAGTAGCGATAAAGTCTGGGACTATGGCTACACCTTC.